The entry that follows covers one T cell receptor beta chain sequence. Its target is not known. Deep-level running was used for the assay. In the original processing: Filtering was not the same, since immunoSEQ gave junction-only sequences without quality scores. TCRdb's copy holds only in-frame clones and misses some; the assay was immunoSEQ multiplex PCR. The DNA was the basis for D and trimming; V, J and clone size are from that table. The sample holds around 2,000,000 clones, approximately 95% seen once. This CDR3 is 11 amino acids long. CDR1 and CDR2 (germline): SQVTM, ANQGSEA. Trimming removed 8 bases at V and 1 base at J, with 8 bases between. A CD45RA-negative memory subset and a CD45RA+ naive subset were separated from the CD4+ cells. This entry belongs to a study of shared clonotypes between healthy human individuals. Findings of the study overall: Donor scarcity curtailed the genetic and exposure-history diversity represented herein.

The chain employs TRBV29-1 and TRBJ1-1, with D uncertain. The specimen sequenced was naive CD4+ T cells sorted from blood. Subset described: CD45RA+ positively selected. The source is a man aged 18 to 30 in good health. The CDR3 DNA is TGCAGCCCGTCAAGGAACACTGAAGCTTTCTTT. As protein: CSPSRNTEAFF. The whole variable domain, remainder taken from reference TRBV29-1 and TRBJ1-1, is SAVISQKPSRDICQRGTSLTIQCQVDSQVTMMFWYRQQPGQSLTLIATANQGSEATYESGFVIDKFPISRPNLTFSTLTVSNMSPEDSSIYLCSPSRNTEAFFGQGTRLTVV.